Below, 4 T cell receptor beta chains from the same sample are listed, as sequenced in a study of T cells in Graves' hyperthyroidism and ophthalmopathy. RNA transcripts yielded amplified TCR beta CDR3 regions. Researchers ran a first-round RT-PCR on the TCR CDR3 using the HTBI primer set. TCRdb passed the multiplex PCR reads through MiXCR, listing each CDR3 protein once. Of 600,000 or so distinct CDR3 sequences in the sample, around 15% were seen once. The sample comprised blood. The receptor source for this set is a woman younger than 45 with Graves' hyperthyroidism.

This clonotype was counted ten times or more. This chain joins TRBV12-3 or TRBV12-4 and TRBJ1-5; the D is unclear. This CDR3 comprises 13 residues. V lost 5 bases, J lost 5 bases, and 10 bases lay in between. CDR3 protein: CASSNSRDQPQHF. Written as DNA, the CDR3 is TGTGCCAGCAGTAACTCGAGGGATCAGCCCCAGCATTTT.

This clonotype was counted ten times or more. The V gene is TRBV28, the J gene TRBJ2-1, with a possible D match to TRBD2 (6 bases). Germline V gene sequence: CDR1 MDHEN, CDR2 SYDVKM. V was clipped by 4 bases and J by 0 bases, with 13 bases between them. The CDR3 sequence is 16 residues long. The CDR3 nucleotides are TGTGCCAGCAGTTCATTAGCGGAGAACTCCTACAATGAGCAGTTCTTC. Its translation: CASSSLAENSYNEQFF.

A remark on this clonotype: Germline is not matched at one junction end, which may reflect a read error. This sequence joins TRBV19 and TRBJ2-1, with 7 bases matching TRBD2. Germline CDR1 and CDR2: LNHDA and SQIVND (reference sequence). The CDR3 is made up of 14 amino acids. In DNA, the CDR3 is TGTGCCAATAGTATAATCCTGGGGAGGGAGGAGCAGTTCTTC. This codes for CANSIILGREEQFF.

CDR3: CASSVSSKTGQAGYTF. CDR3 nucleotides: TGTGCCAGCAGCGTAAGCTCCAAAACAGGGCAAGCAGGCTACACCTTC. This chain joins TRBV9 and TRBJ1-2, with TRBD1 as a possible D gene (6 bases). Germline V gene lookup returns CDR1 SGDLS and CDR2 YYNGEE. CDR3 length: 16 residues. The V gene lost 1 base and the J gene lost 8 bases, with 21 bases spanning the gap.